The 30 T cell receptor beta chains listed next were all sequenced from one sample in a study of spatial heterogeneity in lung cancer. TCRdb independently ran MiXCR on the 5' RACE reads; one entry per CDR3 protein. The sample has approximately 25,000 distinct CDR3 sequences, about 3% seen once. Regarding time point: sample taken at primary tumor resection. The specimen comprised PBMCs, sampled at surgery. The origin of the receptors is a female donor with early-stage non-small cell lung cancer.

This clonotype was seen ten or more times. The chain couples TRBV2 to TRBJ2-1; 13 bases are a match to TRBD2. After removal of 7 bases from V and 8 bases from J, the junction contained 5 bases not matched to a gene. The CDR3 runs to 14 residues. CDR1 and CDR2 (germline): SNHLY, FYNNEI. The CDR3 reads CASMGLAGSYEQFF. The CDR3 DNA reads TGTGCCAGCATGGGACTAGCGGGAAGCTATGAGCAGTTCTTC.

This chain uses TRBV5-1 with TRBJ2-6, with unresolved D. Trimming took off 6 bases at V and 4 bases at J, with 14 bases between the two ends. Per the germline V gene, CDR1 is SGHRS and CDR2 is YFSETQ. This CDR3 is 15 amino acids long. In DNA, the CDR3 is TGCGCCAGCAATCAAGTTCCGTCAGGGGCCAACGTCCTGACTTTC. Translating it yields CASNQVPSGANVLTF.

Relative to its sample, this clonotype is medium-sized (0.01 to 0.1%). This chain connects TRBV7-3 to TRBJ1-2; tentatively, D is TRBD1 (6 bases). The CDR3 length is 14 residues. Germline CDR1 is SGHTA and CDR2 is FQGTGA. V lost 5 bases, J lost 6 bases, and 16 bases lay in between. This CDR3 is CASSQPGERDGYTF. In nucleotides, the CDR3 is TGTGCCAGCAGCCAACCAGGGGAGAGGGATGGCTACACCTTC.

This clonotype appeared many times. The gene calls are TRBV27 and TRBJ2-7; D gene unclear. The length of the CDR3 is 13 residues. V lost 3 bases and J 4 bases, leaving 10 bases between the germline ends. The germline gives CDR1 MNHEY, CDR2 SMNVEV (reference sequence). For the CDR3, the DNA is TGTGCCAGCAGTTTGTCTCACTCGTACGAGCAGTACTTC. Amino acids: CASSLSHSYEQYF.

By share, this clonotype counts as medium-sized (0.01 to 0.1%). This sequence joins TRBV29-1 and TRBJ2-3; 13 bases match TRBD2. J was trimmed by 4 bases and V by 7 bases; bases with no gene match: 8. Per germline, CDR1 SQVTM and CDR2 ANQGSEA. The CDR3 totals 15 residues. The CDR3 spells CSAHGLAGVPDTQYF. CDR3 DNA sequence: TGCAGCGCCCACGGACTAGCGGGAGTGCCAGATACGCAGTATTTT.

This clonotype was recorded many times. The CDR3 DNA reads TGTGCCAGCAGTTACTCGGGTCAGGGGGGGAGAAGTGGAGGAGCTTTCTTT. Protein product: CASSYSGQGGRSGGAFF. The chain joins TRBV6-5 to TRBJ1-1, with TRBD1 matching over 7 bases. The V gene end was trimmed by 0 bases and the J gene end by 10 bases; junction bases not matched to a gene: 17. Germline assignment: CDR1 MNHEY and CDR2 SVGAGI. The CDR3 is 17 amino acids.

This clonotype was detected many times. This chain uses TRBV7-9 with TRBJ2-5; no reliable D call. In germline, CDR1 is SEHNR, CDR2 FQNEAQ (reference sequence). The CDR3 extends over 12 amino acids. The ends were cut back, 3 bases at V and 5 bases at J, with 7 bases in the middle. The CDR3 loop is CASSFSQETQYF. The CDR3 DNA reads TGTGCCAGCAGCTTTTCTCAGGAGACCCAGTACTTC.

This clonotype was recorded at least ten times. This chain uses TRBV5-8 with TRBJ2-2, with TRBD2 matching over 13 bases. Germline lookup yields CDR1 SGHTS and CDR2 YDEGEE. CDR3 length equals 18 residues. V trimming: 0 bases; J trimming: 4 bases; junction bases outside the gene matches: 6. CDR3 coding DNA: TGTGCCAGCAGCTTGGCCCGTGGACTAGCGGGAGTCACCGGGGAGCTGTTTTTT. Amino acid sequence: CASSLARGLAGVTGELFF.

This clonotype was observed a few times. The genes are TRBV9 and TRBJ2-1, with 14 bases identical to TRBD2. Germline CDR1 is SGDLS and CDR2 is YYNGEE. The CDR3 contains 16 residues. J gave up 14 bases and V 4 bases, and 14 bases lay outside the gene matches. The CDR3 DNA reads TGTGCCAGCAGCAAGACCGGGACTAGCGGGAGTAGGCTAGAGTTCTTC. Residues: CASSKTGTSGSRLEFF.

In this sample, this clonotype turned up many times. The V gene is TRBV30, the J gene TRBJ2-7, with D tentatively TRBD2 (7 bases). The CDR3 totals 14 residues. Looked up from germline, CDR1 is GTSNPN and CDR2 is SVGIG (reference sequence). Between the trimmed V and J ends, which lost 4 bases and 3 bases, there was a span of 16 bases. This CDR3 reads CAWNGGAPLYEQYF. CDR3 nucleotides: TGTGCCTGGAATGGGGGGGCGCCCCTCTACGAGCAGTACTTC.

This clonotype was found many times. J is TRBJ2-1 and V is TRBV4-2; the D call may be TRBD1 or TRBD2 (5 bases each). V dropped 2 bases and J dropped 3 bases, with 11 bases sitting between them. The CDR3 covers 15 residues. Per germline, CDR1 LGHNA and CDR2 YNFKEQ. DNA of the CDR3: TGTGCCAGCAGCCAATATGGGGGAAGCTACAATGAGCAGTTCTTC. It translates to CASSQYGGSYNEQFF.

This clonotype was counted ten times or more. The genes are TRBV6-2 or TRBV6-3 and TRBJ2-3; 8 nucleotides align to TRBD2. The CDR3 loop spans 14 amino acids. With 10 bases clipped from V and 5 bases from J, the junction kept 11 bases outside the gene matches. Per germline, CDR1 MNHEY and CDR2 SVGEGT. CDR3 residues: CATRRASGLDTQYF. The CDR3 region has the DNA TGTGCCACCAGGCGGGCTAGCGGGTTAGATACGCAGTATTTT.

This rearrangement joins TRBV5-1 to TRBJ1-1; tentative D call: TRBD1 (6 bases). The ends were cut back, 1 base at V and 2 bases at J, with 15 bases in the middle. The CDR3 covers 16 residues. Per the germline V gene, CDR1 is SGHRS and CDR2 is YFSETQ. The CDR3 loop reads CASSLNRVRGNTEAFF. Written as DNA, the CDR3 is TGCGCCAGCAGCTTGAACAGGGTGCGCGGTAACACTGAAGCTTTCTTT.

This clonotype has at least ten counts. The J gene is TRBJ2-7, the V gene TRBV4-1; 12 nucleotides line up with TRBD2. The CDR3 totals 14 residues. V was pared by 3 bases and J by 3 bases, with 0 bases of the junction left unmatched. Germline V CDR1 and CDR2: MGHRA, YSYEKL. The CDR3, as DNA: TGCGCCAGCAGCCAGACTAGCGGGGGCTACGAGCAGTACTTC. This sequence encodes CASSQTSGGYEQYF.

This clonotype was counted at least ten times. The rearrangement joins TRBV25-1 to TRBJ1-4; D ambiguous. This CDR3 contains 13 residues. The V end lost 2 bases, the J end lost 6 bases, and 7 bases lay between the germline ends. The germline V gene has CDR1 MGHDK and CDR2 SYGVNS. The CDR3 sequence: CASSEDGYEKLFF. CDR3 in DNA: TGTGCCAGCAGTGAAGACGGATATGAAAAACTGTTTTTT.

This clonotype was seen at least ten times. V usage is TRBV7-2 and J usage is TRBJ1-2; D is possibly TRBD1 (6 bases). This CDR3 is built from 13 residues. V was clipped by 6 bases and J by 8 bases, with 16 bases between them. Germline V CDR1 and CDR2: SGHTA, FQGNSA. The CDR3 DNA reads as TGTGCCAGCAGTTTAACAGGGTCGAGCGGCTACACCTTC. Translated, it gives CASSLTGSSGYTF.

The V and J genes are TRBV5-4 and TRBJ2-1; D gene ambiguous. V gave up 5 bases and J gave up 5 bases, with 11 bases separating them. Germline V gene data show CDR1 as SGHNT and CDR2 as YYREEE (reference sequence). The CDR3 runs 13 residues. CDR3 residues: CASRSESNNEQFF. DNA of the CDR3: TGTGCCAGCAGGAGCGAGAGTAACAATGAGCAGTTCTTC.

This clonotype was picked up many times. This chain joins TRBV20-1 and TRBJ2-3, with TRBD2 matching 11 bases. V lost 4 bases, J lost 4 bases, and 1 base stayed unmatched. This CDR3 region has 13 residues. Germline CDR1 is DFQATT and CDR2 is SNEGSKA (reference sequence). CDR3 protein: CSATSGRSDTQYF. The CDR3 bases are TGCAGTGCTACTAGCGGGAGGTCAGATACGCAGTATTTT.

This clonotype occurred many times. The rearrangement links TRBV7-2 to TRBJ2-5; TRBD2 matches 8 bases. With 2 bases clipped from V and 1 base from J, the junction kept 18 bases outside the gene matches. The CDR3 spans 20 residues. Germline V gene lookup returns CDR1 SGHTA and CDR2 FQGNSA. CDR3 sequence (DNA): TGTGCCAGCAGCTTAAGGTGGACGGGAGGGCCGGTGAACGTCCAAGAGACCCAGTACTTC. Translating it yields CASSLRWTGGPVNVQETQYF.

There are a few counts of this clonotype. V is TRBV18 and J is TRBJ2-2; 8 nucleotides match TRBD1. CDR3 length: 15 residues. The V and J ends lost 8 bases and 4 bases, in that order; junction bases with no gene match: 9. CDR1 is KGHSH, CDR2 LQKENI, per germline. The CDR3 DNA sequence: TGTGCCAGCCCAAGAGGGACAGGCTCCACCGGGGAGCTGTTTTTT. Translation: CASPRGTGSTGELFF.

The sample holds many counts of this clonotype. V usage is TRBV6-2 or TRBV6-3 and J usage is TRBJ2-1; the D is unclear. The CDR3 sequence is 12 residues long. CDR1 is MNHEY and CDR2 is SVGEGT in the germline V gene. The V end lost 5 bases, the J end lost 3 bases, and 5 bases lay between the germline ends. The CDR3 reads CASSPNYNEQFF. The CDR3 DNA follows: TGTGCCAGCAGTCCCAACTACAATGAGCAGTTCTTC.

The chain links TRBV12-3 or TRBV12-4 to TRBJ1-2; no definite D call. This CDR3 has 12 amino acids. With 7 bases removed from V and 7 bases from J, the gap between germline ends came to 13 bases. CDR3 DNA sequence: TGTGCCAGCACCCTCGCAGGTTCTGGCTACACCTTC. Its protein product is CASTLAGSGYTF.

This clonotype was counted between two and nine times. This sequence joins TRBV4-1 and TRBJ2-7; D remains ambiguous. Germline-derived CDR1 and CDR2 are MGHRA and YSYEKL. Trimming removed 4 bases from V and 0 bases from J, with 13 bases in between. This CDR3 region has 15 residues. The CDR3 nucleotides are TGCGCCAGCAGCCCGGAACAACATCCCTCCTACGAGCAGTACTTC. It is translated as CASSPEQHPSYEQYF.

This clonotype occurred many times. The V and J genes are TRBV5-1 and TRBJ1-2; the D is unclear. The CDR3 is made up of 15 amino acids. The germline V and J ends were trimmed by 4 bases and 4 bases, with 17 bases remaining between them. Germline CDR1 reads SGHRS; CDR2 reads YFSETQ. The CDR3 nucleotides read TGCGCCAGCAGCCCTGGTGTCGGTGAGGGCTATGGCTACACCTTC. It codes for CASSPGVGEGYGYTF.

Many counts were recorded for this clonotype. The chain is built from TRBV19 and TRBJ2-3; D perhaps matches TRBD1 (5 bases). From germline, CDR1 is LNHDA and CDR2 SQIVND (reference sequence). V dropped 2 bases and J dropped 0 bases, with 15 bases sitting between them. This CDR3 spans 17 amino acids. The CDR3 loop reads CASSINADTTSTDTQYF. CDR3 DNA: TGTGCCAGTAGTATAAACGCGGACACCACTAGCACAGATACGCAGTATTTT.

This clonotype was seen at least ten times. This chain links TRBV28 with TRBJ1-4; D ambiguous. V lost 4 bases, J lost 8 bases, and 17 bases lay in between. Germline V gene sequence: CDR1 MDHEN, CDR2 SYDVKM. CDR3 size: 15 residues. The CDR3 region is CASSSSQETREKLFF. CDR3 in DNA: TGTGCCAGCAGTTCTAGCCAGGAGACGCGAGAAAAACTGTTTTTT.

At least ten counts were recorded for this clonotype. The V and J genes are TRBV9 and TRBJ2-7; 8 positions match TRBD2. CDR1 is SGDLS and CDR2 is YYNGEE in the germline V gene. The CDR3 sequence is 13 residues long. J gave up 6 bases and V 2 bases, and 4 bases lay outside the gene matches. This CDR3 reads CASSVSSGSEQYF. The CDR3 coding sequence is TGTGCCAGCAGCGTGTCGAGCGGGAGCGAGCAGTACTTC.

The chain recombines TRBV29-1 with TRBJ2-3; possible D gene TRBD2, 7 bases. Germline V CDR1 and CDR2: SQVTM, ANQGSEA. The CDR3 is 14 residues long. V shed 7 bases and J shed 4 bases, with 18 bases lying between them. The CDR3 DNA reads as TGCAGCGCGGGGGGCTCCCATCCCGCAGATACGCAGTATTTT. Translating gives CSAGGSHPADTQYF.

V is TRBV19 and J is TRBJ1-5, with D unclear. CDR3 size: 15 residues. Per germline, CDR1 LNHDA and CDR2 SQIVND (reference sequence). Trimming took off 1 base at V and 0 bases at J, with 7 bases between the two ends. The CDR3 here is CASSIVYGSNQPQHF. CDR3 nucleotides: TGTGCCAGTAGTATAGTGTACGGTAGCAATCAGCCCCAGCATTTT.

Many counts were recorded for this clonotype. This sequence joins TRBV3-1 and TRBJ2-1; weak D call: TRBD1 (5 bases). CDR3 length equals 12 residues. Trimming cost V 6 bases and J 4 bases, with 7 bases left between them. The V gene's germline CDR1 is LGHDT and CDR2 YNNKEL (reference sequence). CDR3 bases: TGTGCCAGCAGAAGGGGATACAATGAGCAGTTCTTC. Translating gives CASRRGYNEQFF.